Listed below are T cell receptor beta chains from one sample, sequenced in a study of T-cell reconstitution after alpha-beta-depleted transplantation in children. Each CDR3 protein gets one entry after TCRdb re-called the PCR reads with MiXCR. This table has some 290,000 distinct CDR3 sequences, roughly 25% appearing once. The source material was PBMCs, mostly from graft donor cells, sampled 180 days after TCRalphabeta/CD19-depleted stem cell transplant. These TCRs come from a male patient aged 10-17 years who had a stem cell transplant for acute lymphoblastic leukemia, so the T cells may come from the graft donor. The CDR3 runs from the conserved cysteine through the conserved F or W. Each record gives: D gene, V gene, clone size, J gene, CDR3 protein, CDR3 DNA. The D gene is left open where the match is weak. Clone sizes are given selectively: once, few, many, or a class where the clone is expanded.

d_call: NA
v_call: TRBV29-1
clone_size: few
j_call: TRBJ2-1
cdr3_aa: CSVADWRAPYNEQFF
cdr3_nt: TGCAGCGTTGCGGACTGGCGGGCCCCTTACAATGAGCAGTTCTTC

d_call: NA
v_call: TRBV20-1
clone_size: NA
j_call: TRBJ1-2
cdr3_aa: CSAPTPLSSYGYTF
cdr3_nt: TGCAGTGCTCCAACACCCCTCAGTTCCTATGGCTACACCTTC

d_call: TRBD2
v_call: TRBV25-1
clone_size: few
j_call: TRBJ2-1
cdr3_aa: CASSEGPSGSQFF
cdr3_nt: TGTGCCAGCAGTGAAGGACCTAGCGGTTCCCAGTTCTTC

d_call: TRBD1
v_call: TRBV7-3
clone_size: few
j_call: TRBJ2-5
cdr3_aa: CASSFRTGVRETQYF
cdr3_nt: TGTGCCAGCAGCTTTAGGACAGGGGTACGAGAGACCCAGTACTTC

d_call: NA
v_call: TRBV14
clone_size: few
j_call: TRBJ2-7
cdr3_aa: CASSPLPVVEFAREQYF
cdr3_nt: TGTGCCAGCAGCCCCCTGCCTGTGGTAGAGTTCGCGCGTGAGCAGTACTTC

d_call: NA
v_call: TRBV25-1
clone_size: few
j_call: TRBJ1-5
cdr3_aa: CASRRAGWDSNQPQHF
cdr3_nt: TGTGCCAGCAGACGGGCAGGGTGGGATAGCAATCAGCCCCAGCATTTT

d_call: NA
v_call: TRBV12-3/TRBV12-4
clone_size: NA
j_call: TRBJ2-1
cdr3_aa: CASSLGVTSWQFF
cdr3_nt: TGTGCCAGCAGTTTAGGGGTGACTAGTTGGCAGTTCTTC

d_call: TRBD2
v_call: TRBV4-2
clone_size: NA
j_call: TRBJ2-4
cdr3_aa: CASSPTGTRINIQYF
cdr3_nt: TGTGCCAGCAGCCCAACCGGGACTAGAATCAACATTCAGTACTTC

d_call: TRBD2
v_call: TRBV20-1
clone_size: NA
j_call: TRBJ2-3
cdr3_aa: CSARYPGLAGTDTQYF
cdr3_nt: TGCAGTGCTAGATACCCGGGACTAGCGGGAACAGATACGCAGTATTTT

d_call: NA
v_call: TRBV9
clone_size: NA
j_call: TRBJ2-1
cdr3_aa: CASSVADKYNEQFF
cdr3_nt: TGTGCCAGCAGCGTAGCGGACAAATACAATGAGCAGTTCTTC

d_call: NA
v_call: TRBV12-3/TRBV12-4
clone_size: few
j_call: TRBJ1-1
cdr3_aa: CASSLQVGGTEAFF
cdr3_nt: TGTGCCAGCAGTTTACAGGTGGGGGGCACTGAAGCTTTCTTT

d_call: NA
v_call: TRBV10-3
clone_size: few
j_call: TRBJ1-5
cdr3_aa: CAISAVAPRDGTNQPQHF
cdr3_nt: TGTGCCATCAGTGCGGTAGCCCCCAGGGACGGCACCAATCAGCCCCAGCATTTT

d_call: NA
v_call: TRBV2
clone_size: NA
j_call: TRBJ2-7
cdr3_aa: CASSEYLVGSYEQYF
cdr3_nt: TGTGCCAGCAGTGAGTATCTCGTTGGGTCCTACGAGCAGTACTTC

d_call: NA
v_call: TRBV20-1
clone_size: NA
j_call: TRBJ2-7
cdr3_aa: CSALRGDYEQYF
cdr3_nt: TGCAGTGCTCTAAGGGGCGATTACGAGCAGTACTTC

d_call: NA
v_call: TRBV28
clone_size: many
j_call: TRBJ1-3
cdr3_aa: CASSLSPPQLPSSGNTIYF
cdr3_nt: TGTGCCAGCAGTTTATCCCCCCCACAGCTCCCCTCCTCTGGAAACACCATATATTTT

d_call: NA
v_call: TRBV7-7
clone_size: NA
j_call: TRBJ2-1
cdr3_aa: CASSPWGPSYNEQFF
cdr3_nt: TGTGCCAGCAGCCCATGGGGACCGTCCTACAATGAGCAGTTCTTC

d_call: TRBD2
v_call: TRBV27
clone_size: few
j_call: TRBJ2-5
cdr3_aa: CASSLSPLAGGETQYF
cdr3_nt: TGTGCCAGCAGTTTATCACCTCTAGCGGGAGGAGAGACCCAGTACTTC

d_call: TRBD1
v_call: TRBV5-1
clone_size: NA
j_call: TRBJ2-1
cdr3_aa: CASGGGQGMFEQFF
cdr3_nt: TGCGCCAGTGGGGGCGGACAGGGGATGTTTGAGCAGTTCTTC

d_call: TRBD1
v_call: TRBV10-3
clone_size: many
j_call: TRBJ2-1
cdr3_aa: CAISRRGQGIDEQFF
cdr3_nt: TGTGCCATCAGTCGAAGAGGACAGGGGATCGATGAGCAGTTCTTC

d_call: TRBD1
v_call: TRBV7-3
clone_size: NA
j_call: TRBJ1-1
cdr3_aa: CASNLGGSGTEAFF
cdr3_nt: TGTGCCAGCAATCTAGGGGGCTCGGGCACTGAAGCTTTCTTT

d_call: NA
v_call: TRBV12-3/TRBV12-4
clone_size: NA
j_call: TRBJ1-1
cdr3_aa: CASSQQGPEAFF
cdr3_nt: TGTGCCAGCAGTCAACAGGGCCCCGAAGCTTTCTTT

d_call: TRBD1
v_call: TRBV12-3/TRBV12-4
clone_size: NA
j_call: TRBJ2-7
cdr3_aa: CASSPGQGSTYEQYF
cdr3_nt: TGTGCCAGCAGCCCCGGACAGGGAAGCACCTACGAGCAGTACTTC

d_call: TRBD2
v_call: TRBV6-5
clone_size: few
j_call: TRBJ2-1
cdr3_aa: CASSYIAGGGNEQFF
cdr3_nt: TGTGCCAGCAGTTACATAGCGGGGGGTGGGAATGAGCAGTTCTTC

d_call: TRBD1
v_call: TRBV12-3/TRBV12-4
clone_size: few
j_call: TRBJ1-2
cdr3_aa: CASSSPGQGYGYTF
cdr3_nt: TGTGCCAGCAGTTCTCCGGGACAGGGCTATGGCTACACCTTC

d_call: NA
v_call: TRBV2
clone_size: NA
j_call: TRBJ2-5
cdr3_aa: CASSDMVTQYF
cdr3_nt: TGTGCCAGCAGTGATATGGTGACCCAGTACTTC

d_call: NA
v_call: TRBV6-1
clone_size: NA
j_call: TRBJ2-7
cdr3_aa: CASSRADISYEQYF
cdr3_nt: TGTGCCAGCAGTCGAGCGGACATCTCCTACGAGCAGTACTTC

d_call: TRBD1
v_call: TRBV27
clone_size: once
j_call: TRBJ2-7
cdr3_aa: CASSLSSTGTYEQYF
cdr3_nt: TGTGCCAGCAGTTTATCTTCGACAGGGACCTACGAGCAGTACTTC

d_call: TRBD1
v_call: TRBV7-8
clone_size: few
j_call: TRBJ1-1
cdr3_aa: CASSPRTGAYMNTEAFF
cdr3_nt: TGTGCCAGCAGCCCGAGGACAGGGGCCTATATGAACACTGAAGCTTTCTTT

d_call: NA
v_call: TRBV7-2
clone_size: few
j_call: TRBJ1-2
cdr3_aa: CASSPRPGGAGGYTF
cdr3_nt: TGTGCCAGCAGCCCCCGCCCGGGGGGCGCGGGTGGCTACACCTTC

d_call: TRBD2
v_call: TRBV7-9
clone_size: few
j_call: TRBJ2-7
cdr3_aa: CASSSTSGRDEQYF
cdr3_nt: TGTGCCAGCAGCTCCACTAGCGGTCGGGACGAGCAGTACTTC

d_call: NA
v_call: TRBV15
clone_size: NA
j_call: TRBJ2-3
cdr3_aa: CATSRDPGAITDTQYF
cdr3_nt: TGTGCCACCAGCAGAGACCCCGGAGCTATCACAGATACGCAGTATTTT

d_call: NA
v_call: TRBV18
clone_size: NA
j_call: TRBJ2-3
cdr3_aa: CASSPRISSTDTQYF
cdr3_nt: TGTGCCAGCTCACCACGGATTTCTAGCACAGATACGCAGTATTTT

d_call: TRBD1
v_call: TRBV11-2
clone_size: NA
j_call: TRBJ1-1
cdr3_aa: CASSLGAGGNTEAFF
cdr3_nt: TGTGCCAGCAGCTTAGGAGCAGGGGGGAACACTGAAGCTTTCTTT

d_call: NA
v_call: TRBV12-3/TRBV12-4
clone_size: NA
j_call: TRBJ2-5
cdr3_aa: CASSPETPETQYF
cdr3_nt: TGTGCCAGCAGCCCCGAAACACCAGAGACCCAGTACTTC

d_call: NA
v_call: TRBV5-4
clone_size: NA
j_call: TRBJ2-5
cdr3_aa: CASSLEPAAETQYF
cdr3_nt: TGTGCCAGCAGCTTGGAGCCGGCGGCAGAGACCCAGTACTTC

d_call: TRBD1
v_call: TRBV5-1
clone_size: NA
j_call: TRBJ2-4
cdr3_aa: CASSQVGTGKNIQYF
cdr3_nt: TGCGCCAGCAGCCAGGTGGGGACAGGCAAAAACATTCAGTACTTC

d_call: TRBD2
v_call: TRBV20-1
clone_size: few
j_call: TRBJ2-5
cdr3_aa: CSAREAGGETQYF
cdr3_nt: TGCAGTGCTAGAGAAGCGGGGGGGGAGACCCAGTACTTC

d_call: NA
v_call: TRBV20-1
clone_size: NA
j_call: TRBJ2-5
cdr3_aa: CSARHRLGVQGRKETQYF
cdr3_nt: TGCAGTGCTAGACACCGGCTAGGGGTACAGGGCCGTAAAGAGACCCAGTACTTC

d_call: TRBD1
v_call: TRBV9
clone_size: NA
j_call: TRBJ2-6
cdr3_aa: CASSVRGDRVSGANVLTF
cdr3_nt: TGTGCCAGCAGCGTAAGAGGGGACAGGGTCTCTGGGGCCAACGTCCTGACTTTC

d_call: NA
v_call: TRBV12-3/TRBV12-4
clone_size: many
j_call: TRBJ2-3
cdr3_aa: CASRSGLQRADTQYF
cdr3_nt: TGTGCCAGCAGGTCGGGACTTCAAAGGGCAGATACGCAGTATTTT

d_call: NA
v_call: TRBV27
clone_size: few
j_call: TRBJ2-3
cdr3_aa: CASSWVRGITDTQYF
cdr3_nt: TGTGCCAGCAGCTGGGTAAGGGGGATCACAGATACGCAGTATTTT

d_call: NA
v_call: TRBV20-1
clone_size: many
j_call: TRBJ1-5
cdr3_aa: CSARDGGGGSNQPQHF
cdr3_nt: TGCAGTGCTAGAGATGGCGGGGGGGGTAGCAATCAGCCCCAGCATTTT

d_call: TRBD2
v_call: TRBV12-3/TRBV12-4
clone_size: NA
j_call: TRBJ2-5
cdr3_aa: CASSFRGTSKLQYF
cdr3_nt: TGTGCCAGCAGTTTCAGGGGGACTAGCAAACTCCAGTACTTC

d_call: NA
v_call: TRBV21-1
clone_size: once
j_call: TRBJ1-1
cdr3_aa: CASNKTGGTAFF
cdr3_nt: TGTGCCAGCAACAAAACAGGTGGAACGGCTTTCTTT

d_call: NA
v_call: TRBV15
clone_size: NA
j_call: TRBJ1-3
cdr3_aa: CATSRDRNTIYF
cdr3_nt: TGTGCCACCAGCCGGGACAGAAACACCATATATTTT

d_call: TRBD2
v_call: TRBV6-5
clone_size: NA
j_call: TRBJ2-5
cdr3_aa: CASSYWGIAGQETQYF
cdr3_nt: TGTGCCAGCAGTTACTGGGGCATAGCGGGACAAGAGACCCAGTACTTC

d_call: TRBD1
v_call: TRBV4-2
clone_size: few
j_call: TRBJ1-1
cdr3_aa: CASTGRLQGFSPMNTEAFF
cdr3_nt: TGTGCCAGCACCGGGCGATTACAGGGGTTTTCCCCGATGAACACTGAAGCTTTCTTT

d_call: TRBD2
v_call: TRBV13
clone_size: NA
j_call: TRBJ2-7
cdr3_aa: CASSLYRWTSGSDEQYF
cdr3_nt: TGTGCCAGCAGCTTATACCGTTGGACTAGCGGGAGCGACGAGCAGTACTTC

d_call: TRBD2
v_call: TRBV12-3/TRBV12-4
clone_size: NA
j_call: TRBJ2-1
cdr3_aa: CATMTSALNEQFF
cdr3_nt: TGTGCCACCATGACTAGCGCTCTCAATGAGCAGTTCTTC

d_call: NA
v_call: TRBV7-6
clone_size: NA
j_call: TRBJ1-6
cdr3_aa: CASSLGSRWDTNSPLHF
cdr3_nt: TGTGCCAGCAGCTTAGGTTCCCGGTGGGACACCAATTCACCCCTCCACTTT

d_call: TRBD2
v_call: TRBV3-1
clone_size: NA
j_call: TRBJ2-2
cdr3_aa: CASSQWGIAGGEAGELFF
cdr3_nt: TGTGCCTCCAGCCAGTGGGGTATAGCGGGGGGAGAAGCCGGGGAGCTGTTTTTT

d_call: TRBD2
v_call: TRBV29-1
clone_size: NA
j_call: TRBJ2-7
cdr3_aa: CSVEGLAGYEQYF
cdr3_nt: TGCAGCGTCGAGGGACTAGCGGGATACGAGCAGTACTTC

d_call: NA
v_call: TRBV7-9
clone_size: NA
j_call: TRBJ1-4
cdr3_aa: CASSPGTTNEKLFF
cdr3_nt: TGTGCCAGCAGCCCGGGGACTACTAATGAAAAACTGTTTTTT